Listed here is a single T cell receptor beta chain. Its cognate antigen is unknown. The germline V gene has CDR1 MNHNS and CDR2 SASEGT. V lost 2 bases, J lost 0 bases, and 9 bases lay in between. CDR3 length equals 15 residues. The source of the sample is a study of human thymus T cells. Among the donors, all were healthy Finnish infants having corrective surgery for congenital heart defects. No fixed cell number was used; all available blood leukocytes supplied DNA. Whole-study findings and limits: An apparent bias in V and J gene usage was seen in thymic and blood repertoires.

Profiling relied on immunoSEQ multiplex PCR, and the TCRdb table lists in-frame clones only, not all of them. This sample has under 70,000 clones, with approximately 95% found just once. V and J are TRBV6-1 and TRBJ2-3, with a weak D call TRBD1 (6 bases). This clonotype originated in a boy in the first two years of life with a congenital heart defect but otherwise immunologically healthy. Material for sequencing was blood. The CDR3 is CASSEWTDSTDTQYF. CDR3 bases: TGTGCCAGCAGTGAATGGACAGATAGCACAGATACGCAGTATTTT.